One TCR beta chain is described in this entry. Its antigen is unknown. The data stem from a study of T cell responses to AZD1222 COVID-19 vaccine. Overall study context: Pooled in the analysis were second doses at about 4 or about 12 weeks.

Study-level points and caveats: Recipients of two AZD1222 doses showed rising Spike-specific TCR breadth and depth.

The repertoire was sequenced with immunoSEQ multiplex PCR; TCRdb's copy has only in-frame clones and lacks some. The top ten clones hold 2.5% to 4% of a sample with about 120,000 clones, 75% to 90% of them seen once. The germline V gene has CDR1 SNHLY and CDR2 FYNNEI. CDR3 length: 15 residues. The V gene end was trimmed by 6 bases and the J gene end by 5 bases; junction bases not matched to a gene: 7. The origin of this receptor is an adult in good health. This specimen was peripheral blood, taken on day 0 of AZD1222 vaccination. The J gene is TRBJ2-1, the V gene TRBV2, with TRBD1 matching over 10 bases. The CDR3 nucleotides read TGTGCCAGCAGGACCGGGACAGGGGTTAACAATGAGCAGTTCTTC. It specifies CASRTGTGVNNEQFF.